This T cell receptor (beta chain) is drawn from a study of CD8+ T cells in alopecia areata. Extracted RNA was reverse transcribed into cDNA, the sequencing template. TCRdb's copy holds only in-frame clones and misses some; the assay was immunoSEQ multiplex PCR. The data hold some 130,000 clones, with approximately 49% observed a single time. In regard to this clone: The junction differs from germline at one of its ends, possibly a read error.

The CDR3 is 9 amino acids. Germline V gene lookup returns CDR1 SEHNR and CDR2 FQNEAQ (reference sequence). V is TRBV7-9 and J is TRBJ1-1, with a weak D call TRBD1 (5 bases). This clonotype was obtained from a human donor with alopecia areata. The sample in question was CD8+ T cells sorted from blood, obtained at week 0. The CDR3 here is CASSPTGIF. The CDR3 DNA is TGTGCCAGCAGCCCAACAGGAATCTTT. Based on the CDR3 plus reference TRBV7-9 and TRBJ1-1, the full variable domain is DTGVSQNPRHKITKRGQNVTFRCDPISEHNRLYWYRQTLGQGPEFLTYFQNEAQLEKSRLLSDRFSAERPKGSFSTLEIQRTEQGDSAMYLCASSPTGIFGQGTRLTVV.